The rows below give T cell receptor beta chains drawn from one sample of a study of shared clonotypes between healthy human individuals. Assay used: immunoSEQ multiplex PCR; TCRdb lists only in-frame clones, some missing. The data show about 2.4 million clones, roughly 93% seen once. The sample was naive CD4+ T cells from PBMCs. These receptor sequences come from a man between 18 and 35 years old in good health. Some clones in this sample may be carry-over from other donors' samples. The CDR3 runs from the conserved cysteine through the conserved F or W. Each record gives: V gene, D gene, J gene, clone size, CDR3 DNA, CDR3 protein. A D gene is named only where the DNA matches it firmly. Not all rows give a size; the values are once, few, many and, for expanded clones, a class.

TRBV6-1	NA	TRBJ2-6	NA	TGTGCCAGAGGTGACTCTGGGGCCAACGTCCTGACTTTC	CARGDSGANVLTF
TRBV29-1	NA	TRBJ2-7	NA	TGCAGCGTTGAAGTCCTCTACGAGCAGTACTTC	CSVEVLYEQYF
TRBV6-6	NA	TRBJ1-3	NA	TGTGCCAGCATGGGAGGAGGAAACACCATATATTTT	CASMGGGNTIYF
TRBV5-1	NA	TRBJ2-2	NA	TGCGCCAGCAGCTTGGGTCGGGACACCGGGGAGCTGTTTTTT	CASSLGRDTGELFF
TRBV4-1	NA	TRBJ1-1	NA	TGCGCCAGCAGCCAACCGGCCAAGGGGTCGTGGACTGAAGCTTTCTTT	CASSQPAKGSWTEAFF
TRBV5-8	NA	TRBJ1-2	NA	TGTGCCAGCAGCTTGGAGACTTTTTATGGCTACACCTTC	CASSLETFYGYTF
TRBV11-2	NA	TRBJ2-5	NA	TGTGCCAGCAGCTTAGCACTAGAAGGGACCCAGTACTTC	CASSLALEGTQYF
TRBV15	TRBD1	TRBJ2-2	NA	TGTGCCACCAGCACGGGACAGGCCGCGAACACCGGGGAGCTGTTTTTT	CATSTGQAANTGELFF
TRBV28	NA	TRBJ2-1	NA	TGTGCCAGCAGTTTATGGGCAGGGAGCTCCTACAATGAGCAGTTCTTC	CASSLWAGSSYNEQFF
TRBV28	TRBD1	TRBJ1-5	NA	TGTGCCAGCAGTCCGTCCCGGGACAGGGTTCAGCCCCAGCATTTT	CASSPSRDRVQPQHF
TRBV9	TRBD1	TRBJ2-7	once	TGTGCCAGCAGCGAAACGGGACAGGGGATTTTCGAGCAGTACTTC	CASSETGQGIFEQYF
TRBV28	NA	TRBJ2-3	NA	TGTGCCAGCAGCCGGAAGGGGTGGTTCACAGATACGCAGTATTTT	CASSRKGWFTDTQYF
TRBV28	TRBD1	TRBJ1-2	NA	TGTGCCAGCAGTACAAGGACAGGGACCTATGGCTACACCTTC	CASSTRTGTYGYTF
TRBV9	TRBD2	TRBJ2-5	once	TGTGCCAGCAGCTTTAGCGGGGGGGCGAGGGAGACCCAGTACTTC	CASSFSGGARETQYF
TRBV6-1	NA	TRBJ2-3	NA	TGTGCCAGCAGTCCGTCTCGGGAGTATGCAGATACGCAGTATTTT	CASSPSREYADTQYF
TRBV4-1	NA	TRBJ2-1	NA	TGCGCCAGCAGCCTCCAGAGCTCCTACAATGAGCAGTTCTTC	CASSLQSSYNEQFF
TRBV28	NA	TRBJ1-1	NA	TGTGCCAGCAGGCTCAAAAGTCGGCTTGAAGCTTTCTTT	CASRLKSRLEAFF
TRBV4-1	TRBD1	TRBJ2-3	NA	TGCGCCAGCAGCCGGATCTTGGGACAGGGGGGGAAAGATACGCAGTATTTT	CASSRILGQGGKDTQYF
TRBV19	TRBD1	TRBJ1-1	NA	TGTGCCAGTAGTAGGGACAGGGAGGGCACTGAAGCTTTCTTT	CASSRDREGTEAFF